These T cell receptor beta chains were read from a single sample in a study of OX40 agonist ivuxolimab in advanced cancers. Assay used: immunoSEQ multiplex PCR; TCRdb lists only in-frame clones, some missing. The data contain approximately 70,000 clones, 70% to 90% of them seen just once; the ten biggest clones take up about 8.2%. This specimen consisted of CD4+ or CD8+ T cells sorted from blood, obtained in a trial of the OX40 agonist ivuxolimab. The source of these receptors is an adult with an advanced solid tumor such as melanoma, head and neck, liver or kidney cancer. The CDR3 runs from the conserved cysteine through the conserved F or W.

j_call	v_call	cdr3_aa
TRBJ1-2	TRBV6-1	CASSEDGQGNYGYTF
TRBJ2-3	TRBV7-6	CASSAAGGQGFYTQYF
TRBJ2-2	TRBV4-1	CASSQEGRSNTGELFF
TRBJ1-4	TRBV19	CASNPLSGSNEKLFF
TRBJ2-1	TRBV30	CAHRAAGGSNEQFF
TRBJ1-6	TRBV5-4	CASSLNQNNSPLHF
TRBJ2-1	TRBV29-1	CSVEDHRAEGYNEQFF
TRBJ2-2	TRBV15	CATSRGDTGELFF
TRBJ2-4	TRBV21-1	CASTKGWGTRVSLAKNIQYF
TRBJ1-3	TRBV2	CASCAAGNTIYF
TRBJ2-3	TRBV29-1	CSVKKYTDTQYF
TRBJ1-1	TRBV5-1	CASSLNFRISNTEAFF
TRBJ1-2	TRBV5-1	CASSLVGDYGYTF
TRBJ1-1	TRBV5-1	CASRGEIMNTEAFF
TRBJ1-1	TRBV30	CAWREVGSEAFF
TRBJ2-2	TRBV30	CAWSGGDPTGELFF
TRBJ1-1	TRBV2	CASTKGMNTEAFF
TRBJ2-6	TRBV20-1	CSALRANVLTF
TRBJ2-1	TRBV19	CASSSAETHFNEQFF
TRBJ1-6	TRBV7-2	CASSLEAGADSPLHF
TRBJ2-2	TRBV19	CASRGQAGVTGELFF
TRBJ2-7	TRBV27	CASTTGGGYEQYF
TRBJ1-4	TRBV11-2	CASSLTDSPRGEKLFF
TRBJ1-5	TRBV19	CASSWGGYQPQHF
TRBJ2-1	TRBV7-2	CASTPGRTSGVNEQFF
TRBJ1-4	TRBV5-1	CASSFGIPTNEKLFF
TRBJ1-5	TRBV7-2	CASSLGRDQPQHF
TRBJ2-1	TRBV4-1	CASSISRDRSYNEQFF
TRBJ2-1	TRBV9	CASSVRNYNEQFF
TRBJ1-5	TRBV27	CASSLSKGYQPQHF
TRBJ2-1	TRBV2	CASSGGTEGEQFF
TRBJ1-4	TRBV6-1	CASTRGLGEKLFF
TRBJ1-2	TRBV6-4	CASSASWQGAGGYTF
TRBJ1-3	TRBV27	CASSPGTGFSGNTIYF
TRBJ2-5	TRBV6-5	CASSYSGETQYF
TRBJ2-3	TRBV27	CASSQMHSTDTQYF
TRBJ1-4	TRBV18	CASSPPGQGNEKLFF
TRBJ1-5	TRBV27	CASSESRDTLPYSNQPQHF
TRBJ1-1	TRBV11-2	CASSFDRLNTEAFF
TRBJ1-1	TRBV28	CASRVGVVRNTEAFF
TRBJ1-3	TRBV12-5	CASGLGTGYPGNTIYF
TRBJ1-2	TRBV5-3	CARRGGRYGYTF